The rows below give T cell receptor beta chains drawn from one sample of a study of cytomegalovirus exposure and HLA in healthy donors. Repertoires were generated with immunoSEQ multiplex PCR, while TCRdb's copy carries only in-frame clones and drops some. The sample has 90,000 to 120,000 clones, 60% to 85% seen once. The source material was PBMCs. Receptor source: a woman between 18 and 29 years old in good health and CMV-seropositive. Both conserved end residues are part of each CDR3. Each record gives: D gene, V gene, clone size, J gene, CDR3 DNA, CDR3 protein. D genes are given only for firm matches. Size tells how often a clone was seen (once, few, many) or the class of an expanded clone, and some rows leave it out.

D gene: -; V gene: TRBV6-5; clone size: -; J gene: TRBJ1-5; CDR3 DNA: TGTGCCAGCAGAAGTAGTGATCAGCCCCAGCATTTT; CDR3 protein: CASRSSDQPQHF
D gene: -; V gene: TRBV4-1; clone size: -; J gene: TRBJ1-3; CDR3 DNA: TGCGCCAGCAGCCAAGTGCACGGGATCCCTGGAAACACCATATATTTT; CDR3 protein: CASSQVHGIPGNTIYF
D gene: -; V gene: TRBV5-6; clone size: once; J gene: TRBJ1-2; CDR3 DNA: TGTGCCAGCATGTCCGCGACAGGCTTCTATGGCTACACCTTC; CDR3 protein: CASMSATGFYGYTF
D gene: TRBD1; V gene: TRBV5-1; clone size: -; J gene: TRBJ2-1; CDR3 DNA: TGCGCCAGCAGCTTGGGTACAGGGGCCTATGAGCAGTTCTTC; CDR3 protein: CASSLGTGAYEQFF
D gene: -; V gene: TRBV2; clone size: -; J gene: TRBJ1-2; CDR3 DNA: TGTGCCAGCAGTCCCTCTGGCGGAGCTAACTATGGCTACACCTTC; CDR3 protein: CASSPSGGANYGYTF
D gene: TRBD2; V gene: TRBV7-9; clone size: -; J gene: TRBJ2-1; CDR3 DNA: TGTGCCAGCAGCTTGGGAGGGGAGCAGTTCTTC; CDR3 protein: CASSLGGEQFF
D gene: TRBD2; V gene: TRBV19; clone size: -; J gene: TRBJ2-1; CDR3 DNA: TGTGCCAGTAGTGGCGGCGGGGGGCGGCGTGTTGATGAGCAGTTCTTC; CDR3 protein: CASSGGGGRRVDEQFF
D gene: TRBD1; V gene: TRBV7-8; clone size: -; J gene: TRBJ1-5; CDR3 DNA: TGTGCCAGCAGTGACAGGGGAGGCAATCAGCCCCAGCATTTT; CDR3 protein: CASSDRGGNQPQHF
D gene: -; V gene: TRBV7-8; clone size: once; J gene: TRBJ1-5; CDR3 DNA: TGTGCCAGCAGCTTAGCGCGTGCGACAGAAAATCAGCCCCAGCATTTT; CDR3 protein: CASSLARATENQPQHF
D gene: -; V gene: TRBV19; clone size: -; J gene: TRBJ2-2; CDR3 DNA: TGTGCCAGTAGTATAGCAGTCGACACCGGGGAGCTGTTTTTT; CDR3 protein: CASSIAVDTGELFF